This T cell receptor (beta chain) was captured by sequencing in a study of blood T cell repertoires in COVID-19. Study context: From the United States, Italy and Spain came samples of acute and convalescent COVID-19. PBMCs, B-cell-depleted T cells, or T cells were the source of the cDNA or gDNA that made up the material.

Original analysis: Scientists estimated how many nucleated cells there were by amplifying reference gene primers. Assay used: immunoSEQ multiplex PCR; TCRdb lists only in-frame clones, some missing. The V and J calls and clone size were taken over from that table, and D and trimming were inferred from the DNA. The sample has hundreds of thousands of clones; about 82% are singletons. The material sequenced was peripheral blood. The clonotype comes from a middle-aged man with active or convalescent COVID-19.

DNA of the CDR3: TGTGCCAGCAGCCAGAGTACAGGGGGCGATGAGCAGTTCTTC. Its translation is CASSQSTGGDEQFF. V and J are TRBV4-2 and TRBJ2-1; 9 bases are shared with TRBD1. Germline CDR1 and CDR2: LGHNA and YNFKEQ. Germline trimming cut 3 bases from V and 8 bases from J; bases unmatched to any gene: 5. The CDR3 has 14 amino acids.